The rows below give T cell receptor beta chains drawn from one sample of a study of blood T cell repertoires in COVID-19. The method was immunoSEQ multiplex PCR; TCRdb's version includes in-frame clones alone and lacks a portion of them. Here the sample spans roughly 500,000 clones, about nine tenths being singletons. The sample comprised PBMCs or T cells enriched from blood (not recorded which). The receptors stem from a woman aged 60-75 years who had recovered from COVID-19. CDR3s include the opening cysteine and the closing phenylalanine or tryptophan. D genes are given only for firm matches. Clone size appears in some rows only: once, few, many, or a class for an expanded clone.

D gene: -
clone size: -
J gene: TRBJ1-5
V gene: TRBV12-5
CDR3 DNA: TGTGCTAGTGGCTGGCAGGGGCCCAATCAGCCCCAGCATTTT
CDR3 protein: CASGWQGPNQPQHF

D gene: -
clone size: -
J gene: TRBJ1-1
V gene: TRBV11-2
CDR3 DNA: TGTGCCAGCAGCCCACAGACCATGAACACTGAAGCTTTCTTT
CDR3 protein: CASSPQTMNTEAFF

D gene: -
clone size: -
J gene: TRBJ1-3
V gene: TRBV12-5
CDR3 DNA: TGTGCTAGTGGTCCCGAAACCCGCCTCAGGGGCTCCTCTGGAAACACCATATATTTT
CDR3 protein: CASGPETRLRGSSGNTIYF

D gene: -
clone size: -
J gene: TRBJ1-5
V gene: TRBV15
CDR3 DNA: TGTGCCACCAGCAGTAGGAACGGACACAATCAGCCCCAGCATTTT
CDR3 protein: CATSSRNGHNQPQHF

D gene: TRBD2
clone size: -
J gene: TRBJ2-5
V gene: TRBV4-2
CDR3 DNA: TGTGCCAGCAGCCCCTCGGGCGGGGGGGCCTGGGAGACCCAGTACTTC
CDR3 protein: CASSPSGGGAWETQYF

D gene: TRBD1
clone size: -
J gene: TRBJ2-3
V gene: TRBV5-8
CDR3 DNA: TGTGCCAGTCCGCCGGGACAGGGGCCTGGTACGCAGTATTTT
CDR3 protein: CASPPGQGPGTQYF

D gene: TRBD2
clone size: -
J gene: TRBJ2-3
V gene: TRBV19
CDR3 DNA: TGTGCCAGTAGTAGCGGGACTAGCGGGGGGTACACAGATACGCAGTATTTT
CDR3 protein: CASSSGTSGGYTDTQYF

D gene: -
clone size: -
J gene: TRBJ1-3
V gene: TRBV2
CDR3 DNA: TGTGCCAGCAGTGAATTCGAGGGTAACTCTGGAAACACCATATATTTT
CDR3 protein: CASSEFEGNSGNTIYF

D gene: TRBD1
clone size: -
J gene: TRBJ2-5
V gene: TRBV2
CDR3 DNA: TGTGCCAGCAGGTCAAACCACAGGGGGGAAGAGACCCAGTACTTC
CDR3 protein: CASRSNHRGEETQYF

D gene: TRBD1
clone size: -
J gene: TRBJ1-6
V gene: TRBV12-3/TRBV12-4
CDR3 DNA: TGTGCCAGCAAACAGGGGGTGAATTCACCCCTCCACTTT
CDR3 protein: CASKQGVNSPLHF

D gene: -
clone size: -
J gene: TRBJ2-1
V gene: TRBV3-1/TRBV3-2
CDR3 DNA: TGTGCCAGCAGCCATTCGGGGAGGCAGTTCTTC
CDR3 protein: CASSHSGRQFF

D gene: -
clone size: -
J gene: TRBJ1-2
V gene: TRBV24-1
CDR3 DNA: TGTGCCACCAGTGATCTGGGGGGGGGCTACACCTTC
CDR3 protein: CATSDLGGGYTF

D gene: -
clone size: -
J gene: TRBJ1-1
V gene: TRBV7-2
CDR3 DNA: TGTGCCAGCAGCCTGGGACGTGCGGGGACTGAAGCTTTCTTT
CDR3 protein: CASSLGRAGTEAFF

D gene: -
clone size: -
J gene: TRBJ2-2
V gene: TRBV2
CDR3 DNA: TGTGCCAGCAGTCGCACTAGAGAGAACACCGGGGAGCTGTTTTTT
CDR3 protein: CASSRTRENTGELFF

D gene: TRBD1
clone size: -
J gene: TRBJ2-2
V gene: TRBV29-1
CDR3 DNA: TGCAGCGTTCGTGGTAGACAGGGGGACACCGGGGAGCTGTTTTTT
CDR3 protein: CSVRGRQGDTGELFF

D gene: -
clone size: -
J gene: TRBJ2-1
V gene: TRBV23-1
CDR3 DNA: TGCGCCAGCAGTCAACGACTAGGACCCACGATGAATGAGCAGTTCTTC
CDR3 protein: CASSQRLGPTMNEQFF

D gene: -
clone size: -
J gene: TRBJ2-7
V gene: TRBV2
CDR3 DNA: TGTGCCAGCAGTGAAGTTCCCCGTTCCTACGAGCAGTACTTC
CDR3 protein: CASSEVPRSYEQYF

D gene: -
clone size: -
J gene: TRBJ1-2
V gene: TRBV7-2
CDR3 DNA: TGTGCCAGCAGCTTAGCTAATAACTATGGCTACACCTTC
CDR3 protein: CASSLANNYGYTF

D gene: -
clone size: -
J gene: TRBJ1-5
V gene: TRBV7-2
CDR3 DNA: TGTGCCAGCAGCCCCCGAGGGAGTGTCCGTAATCAGCCCCAGCATTTT
CDR3 protein: CASSPRGSVRNQPQHF

D gene: TRBD1
clone size: once
J gene: TRBJ2-2
V gene: TRBV2
CDR3 DNA: TGTGCCAGCAGTGACGGACAGGGGTTGACCGGGGAGCTGTTTTTT
CDR3 protein: CASSDGQGLTGELFF

D gene: TRBD1
clone size: -
J gene: TRBJ1-2
V gene: TRBV5-1
CDR3 DNA: TGCGCCAGCAGCCTCCGGGACAGGGAAGGCTATGGCTACACCTTC
CDR3 protein: CASSLRDREGYGYTF

D gene: -
clone size: -
J gene: TRBJ1-4
V gene: TRBV5-1
CDR3 DNA: TGCGCCAGCAGTCAAGTTCGGGAACGTGCCGGAGCGGATGAAAAACTGTTTTTT
CDR3 protein: CASSQVRERAGADEKLFF

D gene: -
clone size: -
J gene: TRBJ1-5
V gene: TRBV5-6
CDR3 DNA: TGTGCCAGCAGCTTGGAAGGACACCGCAATCAGCCCCAGCATTTT
CDR3 protein: CASSLEGHRNQPQHF

D gene: TRBD2
clone size: once
J gene: TRBJ2-3
V gene: TRBV5-1
CDR3 DNA: TGCGCCAGCAGCTTGGTGGGCGGGGGAGTCACAGATACGCAGTATTTT
CDR3 protein: CASSLVGGGVTDTQYF

D gene: -
clone size: -
J gene: TRBJ2-2
V gene: TRBV18
CDR3 DNA: TGTGCCAGTTCGGGGAACACCGGGGAGCTGTTTTTT
CDR3 protein: CASSGNTGELFF

D gene: -
clone size: -
J gene: TRBJ1-6
V gene: TRBV20-1
CDR3 DNA: TGCAGTGCTAGTAAGGGAGATAATTCACCCCTCCACTTT
CDR3 protein: CSASKGDNSPLHF

D gene: TRBD2
clone size: -
J gene: TRBJ2-3
V gene: TRBV10-2
CDR3 DNA: TGCGCCAGCAGCTTACTAGCGGGGGGGCCCGCGACAGATACGCAGTATTTT
CDR3 protein: CASSLLAGGPATDTQYF

D gene: TRBD1
clone size: -
J gene: TRBJ1-5
V gene: TRBV2
CDR3 DNA: TGTGCCAGCAGTCAGGGGGCGAATCAGCCCCAGCATTTT
CDR3 protein: CASSQGANQPQHF

D gene: TRBD1
clone size: once
J gene: TRBJ1-1
V gene: TRBV3-1/TRBV3-2
CDR3 DNA: TGTGCCAGCAGCCAAACAGGGGGCGACACTGAAGCTTTCTTT
CDR3 protein: CASSQTGGDTEAFF

D gene: -
clone size: -
J gene: TRBJ1-2
V gene: TRBV2
CDR3 DNA: TGTGCCAGCAGTGAAAGTCAGGGACTTGGCTATGGCTACACCTTC
CDR3 protein: CASSESQGLGYGYTF

D gene: -
clone size: -
J gene: TRBJ2-2
V gene: TRBV6-1
CDR3 DNA: TGTGCCAGCAGTGAATTTCCAAACAGGGTACTGTTTTTT
CDR3 protein: CASSEFPNRVLFF

D gene: -
clone size: -
J gene: TRBJ1-2
V gene: TRBV27
CDR3 DNA: TGTGCCAGCAGTTTATCCCAGGTTAACTATGGCTACACCTTC
CDR3 protein: CASSLSQVNYGYTF

D gene: TRBD1
clone size: once
J gene: TRBJ2-7
V gene: TRBV3-1/TRBV3-2
CDR3 DNA: TGTGCCAGCAGCCACGGACAGGGTGGCTACGAGCAGTACTTC
CDR3 protein: CASSHGQGGYEQYF

D gene: TRBD1
clone size: -
J gene: TRBJ1-1
V gene: TRBV11-2
CDR3 DNA: TGTGCCAGCAGCACATTACGAGCGACAGGGGCGGATTCTGAAGCTTTCTTT
CDR3 protein: CASSTLRATGADSEAFF

D gene: TRBD1
clone size: few
J gene: TRBJ1-4
V gene: TRBV19
CDR3 DNA: TGTGCCACCCAATTGGGACAGGGGAATGAAAAACTGTTTTTT
CDR3 protein: CATQLGQGNEKLFF

D gene: -
clone size: few
J gene: TRBJ1-6
V gene: TRBV19
CDR3 DNA: TGTGCCAGTACCATGGGGAGGTTTAGCAATTCACCCCTCCACTTT
CDR3 protein: CASTMGRFSNSPLHF

D gene: -
clone size: -
J gene: TRBJ2-6
V gene: TRBV9
CDR3 DNA: TGTGCCAGCAGCACGACAGGCTCTGGGGCCAACGTCCTGACTTTC
CDR3 protein: CASSTTGSGANVLTF

D gene: TRBD2
clone size: few
J gene: TRBJ2-2
V gene: TRBV7-9
CDR3 DNA: TGTGCCAGCACCTTTACCTCGGGGGGATACGGGGAGCTGTTTTTT
CDR3 protein: CASTFTSGGYGELFF

D gene: -
clone size: -
J gene: TRBJ1-4
V gene: TRBV5-4
CDR3 DNA: TGTGCCAGCAGCTTGGGGGGGACAAAACCAACTAATGAAAAACTGTTTTTT
CDR3 protein: CASSLGGTKPTNEKLFF

D gene: -
clone size: -
J gene: TRBJ2-1
V gene: TRBV5-1
CDR3 DNA: TGCGCCAGCAGCTTGGGTCTCCGGGATCTCCCACACAATGAGCAGTTCTTC
CDR3 protein: CASSLGLRDLPHNEQFF